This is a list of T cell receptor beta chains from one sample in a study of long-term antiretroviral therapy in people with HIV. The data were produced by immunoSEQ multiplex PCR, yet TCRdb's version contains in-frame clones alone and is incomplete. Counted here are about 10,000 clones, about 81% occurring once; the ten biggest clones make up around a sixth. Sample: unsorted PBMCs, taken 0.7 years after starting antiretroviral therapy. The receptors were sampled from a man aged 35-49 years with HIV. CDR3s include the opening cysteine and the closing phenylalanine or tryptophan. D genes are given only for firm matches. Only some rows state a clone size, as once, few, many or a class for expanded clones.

TGTGCCTGGAGTCTCCAGGGGGCGAGCTATGGCTACACCTTC,CAWSLQGASYGYTF,TRBV30,TRBD1,TRBJ1-2,once
TGTGCCAGCAGGCGGACTAGCGGGAGAGTAATAGATACGCAGTATTTT,CASRRTSGRVIDTQYF,TRBV7-6,TRBD2,TRBJ2-3,.
TGCGCCAGCAGCTCCGGACAACCCGGGGGGAATGGCTACACCTTC,CASSSGQPGGNGYTF,TRBV5-1,.,TRBJ1-2,.
TGTGCCTGGAGTGTACCCCCGTTCACAGATACGCAGTATTTT,CAWSVPPFTDTQYF,TRBV30,.,TRBJ2-3,.
TGTGCCACTCTTGGACAGACGTACGAGCAGTACTTC,CATLGQTYEQYF,TRBV25-1,.,TRBJ2-7,.
TGTGCCAGCAGTAAGCAGGGACAGGTCTCTGAAGCTTTCTTT,CASSKQGQVSEAFF,TRBV6-5,TRBD1,TRBJ1-1,.
TGTGCCAGCAGTTCCTGGTCCCGCGACACTGAAGCTTTCTTT,CASSSWSRDTEAFF,TRBV27,.,TRBJ1-1,.
TGTGCCAGCACCCTTGGAGGGGTGAACACTGAAGCTTTCTTT,CASTLGGVNTEAFF,TRBV28,.,TRBJ1-1,.
TGTGCCAGCAGTTTAAAAGCCGGACAGAGCACAGATACGCAGTATTTT,CASSLKAGQSTDTQYF,TRBV27,.,TRBJ2-3,.
TGTGCCAGCAGTACTCGGCAGGGTAGACTCTCTGGAAACACCATATATTTT,CASSTRQGRLSGNTIYF,TRBV27,.,TRBJ1-3,once
TGTGCCTGGAGCGGCGGGTGGCTCGGGGAGACCCAGTACTTC,CAWSGGWLGETQYF,TRBV30,.,TRBJ2-5,.
TGTGCCAGCAGCCCGGGATGGGCCGGGGAGCTGTTTTTT,CASSPGWAGELFF,TRBV7-9,.,TRBJ2-2,.
TGTGCCAGCAGCTTGTCCCAACCGGGGCGAGAAGCTTTCTTT,CASSLSQPGREAFF,TRBV27,.,TRBJ1-1,few
TGTGCCAGCAGCCCCGGGGGGTCAGTTACCGGGGAGCTGTTTTTT,CASSPGGSVTGELFF,TRBV7-3,TRBD2,TRBJ2-2,.
TGTGCCAGCAGCGCCGCAGGGAACACTGAAGCTTTCTTT,CASSAAGNTEAFF,TRBV9,.,TRBJ1-1,.
TGTGCCAGTAGTTTCCCAGGACGGAGGCGCTACGAGCAGTACTTC,CASSFPGRRRYEQYF,TRBV19,.,TRBJ2-7,once
TGTGCCAGCAGCCAAGAAGTGAGCAGGGGTGAGGTCAAACTGTTTTTT,CASSQEVSRGEVKLFF,TRBV4-2,.,TRBJ1-4,.
TGCAGCGTTGCCAGTTCCTACGAGCAGTACTTC,CSVASSYEQYF,TRBV29-1,.,TRBJ2-7,.
TGTGCCAGCAGCCCACAGGGTTCTTCTCACGAGCAGTACTTC,CASSPQGSSHEQYF,TRBV7-9,.,TRBJ2-7,.
TGCGCCAGCAGCAAAATTGGGGGGGACTCTGGAAACACCATATATTTT,CASSKIGGDSGNTIYF,TRBV5-1,.,TRBJ1-3,.
TGTGCCAGCAGACAGCTGAGTTTGACGGATACGCAGTATTTT,CASRQLSLTDTQYF,TRBV6-6,.,TRBJ2-3,.
TGTGCCAGCAGTGACGCTGAAAACACCGGGGAGCTGTTTTTT,CASSDAENTGELFF,TRBV6-4,.,TRBJ2-2,.
TGTGCCAGCAGCCCTAGAGGGGTGAGCAATCAGCCCCAGCATTTT,CASSPRGVSNQPQHF,TRBV9,.,TRBJ1-5,.
TGTGCCTGGAGTGTAACAGCCTACAATGAGCAGTTCTTC,CAWSVTAYNEQFF,TRBV30,.,TRBJ2-1,.
TGTGCCAGCAGCCAGGGACCGGGAGGCTACGAGCAGTACTTC,CASSQGPGGYEQYF,TRBV7-3,TRBD2,TRBJ2-7,few
TGCAGCGTTAACATAGGCTCCTACGAGCAGTACTTC,CSVNIGSYEQYF,TRBV29-1,.,TRBJ2-7,once
TGTGCCAGCAGCCCGACTACGCGGGGCAATAGCAATCAGCCCCAGCATTTT,CASSPTTRGNSNQPQHF,TRBV7-8,.,TRBJ1-5,.
TGTGCCAGCAGTGAAACAGGGGGCACTAATGAAAAACTGTTTTTT,CASSETGGTNEKLFF,TRBV6-1,TRBD1,TRBJ1-4,.
TGTGCCAGCAGCTTGGTACAGAACACTGAAGCTTTCTTT,CASSLVQNTEAFF,TRBV7-9,.,TRBJ1-1,.